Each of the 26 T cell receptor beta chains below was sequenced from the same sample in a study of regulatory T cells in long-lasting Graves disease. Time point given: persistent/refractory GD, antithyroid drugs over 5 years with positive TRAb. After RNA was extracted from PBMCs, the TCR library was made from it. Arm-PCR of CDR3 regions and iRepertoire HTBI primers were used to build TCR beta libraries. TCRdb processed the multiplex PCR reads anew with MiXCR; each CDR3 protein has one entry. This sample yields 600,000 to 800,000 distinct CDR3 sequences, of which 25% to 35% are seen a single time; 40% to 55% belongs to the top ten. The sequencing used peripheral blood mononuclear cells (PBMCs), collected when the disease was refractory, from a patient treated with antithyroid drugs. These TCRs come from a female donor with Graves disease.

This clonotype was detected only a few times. The CDR3 DNA follows: TGTGCCAGCAGCTTAGACGGCAGGGGATATGGCTACACCTTC. It encodes CASSLDGRGYGYTF. The chain couples TRBV7-2 to TRBJ1-2, with D perhaps matching TRBD1 (6 bases). This CDR3 has 14 amino acids. Per germline, CDR1 SGHTA and CDR2 FQGNSA. Trimming removed 1 base from V and 5 bases from J, with 11 bases in between. The full variable domain, in which reference TRBV7-2 and TRBJ1-2 provide the parts outside the CDR3, is GAGVSQSPSNKVTEKGKDVELRCDPISGHTALYWYRQSLGQGLEFLIYFQGNSAPDKSGLPSDRFSAERTGGSVSTLTIQRTQQEDSAVYLCASSLDGRGYGYTFGSGTRLTVV.

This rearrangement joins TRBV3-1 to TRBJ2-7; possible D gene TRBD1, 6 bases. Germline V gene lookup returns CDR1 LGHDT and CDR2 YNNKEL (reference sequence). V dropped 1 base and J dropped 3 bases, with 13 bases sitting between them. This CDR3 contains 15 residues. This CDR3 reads CASSQVTGSVYEQYF. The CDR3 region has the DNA TGTGCCAGCAGCCAAGTTACAGGGAGCGTCTACGAGCAGTACTTC.

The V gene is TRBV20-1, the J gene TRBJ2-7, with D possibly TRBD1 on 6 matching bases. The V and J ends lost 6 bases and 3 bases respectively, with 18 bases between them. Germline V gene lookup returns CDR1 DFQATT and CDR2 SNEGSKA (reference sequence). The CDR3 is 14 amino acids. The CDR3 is CSASESTGFYEQYF. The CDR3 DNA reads TGCAGTGCCTCAGAGTCAACAGGGTTCTACGAGCAGTACTTC.

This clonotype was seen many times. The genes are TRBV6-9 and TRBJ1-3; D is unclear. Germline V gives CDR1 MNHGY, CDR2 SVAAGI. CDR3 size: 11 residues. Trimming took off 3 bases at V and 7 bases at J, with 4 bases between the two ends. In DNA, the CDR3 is TGTGCCAGCAGTTACAAGAACACCATATATTTT. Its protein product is CASSYKNTIYF.

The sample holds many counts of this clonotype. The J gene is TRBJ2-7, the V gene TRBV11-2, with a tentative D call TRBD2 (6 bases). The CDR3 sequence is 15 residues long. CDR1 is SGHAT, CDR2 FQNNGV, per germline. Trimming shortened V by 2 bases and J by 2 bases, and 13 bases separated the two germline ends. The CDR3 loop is CASSLRGGLTYEQYF. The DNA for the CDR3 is TGTGCCAGCAGCTTAAGGGGCGGACTAACCTACGAGCAGTACTTC.

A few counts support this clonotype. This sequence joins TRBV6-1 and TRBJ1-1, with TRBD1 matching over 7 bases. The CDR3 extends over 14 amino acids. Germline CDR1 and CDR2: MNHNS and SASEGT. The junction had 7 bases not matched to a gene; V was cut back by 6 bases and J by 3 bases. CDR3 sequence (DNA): TGTGCCAGCAGGTACAGGGGAGGGGACACTGAAGCTTTCTTT. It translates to CASRYRGGDTEAFF.

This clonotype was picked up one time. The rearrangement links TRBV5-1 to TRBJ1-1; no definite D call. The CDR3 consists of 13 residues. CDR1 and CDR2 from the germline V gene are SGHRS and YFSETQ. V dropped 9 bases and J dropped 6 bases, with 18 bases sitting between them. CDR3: CATAWGNGAEAFF. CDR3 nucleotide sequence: TGCGCCACCGCTTGGGGAAATGGCGCTGAAGCTTTCTTT.

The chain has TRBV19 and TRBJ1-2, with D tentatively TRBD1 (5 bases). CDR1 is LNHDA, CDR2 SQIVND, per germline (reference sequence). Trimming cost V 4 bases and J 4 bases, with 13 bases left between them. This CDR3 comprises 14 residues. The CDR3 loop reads CASSTPQGPYGYTF. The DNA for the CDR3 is TGTGCCAGTAGTACTCCTCAGGGACCCTATGGCTACACCTTC.

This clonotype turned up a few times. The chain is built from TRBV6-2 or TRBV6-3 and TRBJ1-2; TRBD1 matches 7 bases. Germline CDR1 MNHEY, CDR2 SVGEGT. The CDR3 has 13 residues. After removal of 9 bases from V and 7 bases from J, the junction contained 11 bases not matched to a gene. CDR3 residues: CASSDRTPLGYTF. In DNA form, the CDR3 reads TGTGCCAGTTCGGACAGGACCCCCCTTGGCTACACCTTC.

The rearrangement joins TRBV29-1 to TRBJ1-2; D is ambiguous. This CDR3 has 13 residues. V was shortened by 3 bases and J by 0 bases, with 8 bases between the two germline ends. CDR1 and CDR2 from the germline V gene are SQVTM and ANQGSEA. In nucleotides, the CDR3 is TGCAGCGTTGACAAAGGGCCTAACTATGGCTACACCTTC. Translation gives CSVDKGPNYGYTF.

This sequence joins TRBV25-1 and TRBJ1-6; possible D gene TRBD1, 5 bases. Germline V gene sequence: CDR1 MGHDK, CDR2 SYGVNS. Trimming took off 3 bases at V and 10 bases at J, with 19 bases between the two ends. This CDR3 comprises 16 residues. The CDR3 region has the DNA TGTGCCAGCAGTGACGGCTCGGGAGGGGTAGTGTCACCCCTCCACTTT. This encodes CASSDGSGGVVSPLHF.

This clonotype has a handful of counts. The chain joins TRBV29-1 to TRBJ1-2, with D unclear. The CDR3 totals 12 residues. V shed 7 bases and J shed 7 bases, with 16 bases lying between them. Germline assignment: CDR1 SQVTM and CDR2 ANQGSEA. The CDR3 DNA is TGCAGCGGACGTGAAGGTCGGAGTGGCTACACCTTC. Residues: CSGREGRSGYTF.

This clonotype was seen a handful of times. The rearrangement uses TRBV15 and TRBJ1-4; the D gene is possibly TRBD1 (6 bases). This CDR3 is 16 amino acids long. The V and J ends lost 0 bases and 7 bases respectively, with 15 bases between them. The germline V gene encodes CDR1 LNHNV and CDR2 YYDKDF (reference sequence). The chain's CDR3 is CATSRDSSGTFEKLFF. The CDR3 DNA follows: TGTGCCACCAGCAGAGATTCGTCGGGGACATTTGAAAAACTGTTTTTT.

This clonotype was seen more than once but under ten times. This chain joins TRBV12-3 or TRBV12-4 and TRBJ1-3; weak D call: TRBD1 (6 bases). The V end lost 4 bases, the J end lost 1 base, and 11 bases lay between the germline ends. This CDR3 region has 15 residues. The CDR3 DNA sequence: TGTGCCAGCAGTTCGCCGGGACATTCTGGAAACACCATATATTTT. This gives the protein CASSSPGHSGNTIYF.

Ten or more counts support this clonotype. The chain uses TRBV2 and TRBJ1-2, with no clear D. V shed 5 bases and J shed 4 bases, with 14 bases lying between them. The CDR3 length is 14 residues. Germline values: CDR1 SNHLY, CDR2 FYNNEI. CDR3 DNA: TGTGCCAGCAGTCTGGGGAGCTTCGGCTATGGCTACACCTTC. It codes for CASSLGSFGYGYTF.

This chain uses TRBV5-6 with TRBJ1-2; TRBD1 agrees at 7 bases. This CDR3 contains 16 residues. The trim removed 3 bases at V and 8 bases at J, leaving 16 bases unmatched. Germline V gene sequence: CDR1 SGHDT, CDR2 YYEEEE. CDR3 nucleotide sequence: TGTGCCAGCAGCTCCGCCCTGGGAGGGGGCTCCTACGGCTACACCTTC. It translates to CASSSALGGGSYGYTF.

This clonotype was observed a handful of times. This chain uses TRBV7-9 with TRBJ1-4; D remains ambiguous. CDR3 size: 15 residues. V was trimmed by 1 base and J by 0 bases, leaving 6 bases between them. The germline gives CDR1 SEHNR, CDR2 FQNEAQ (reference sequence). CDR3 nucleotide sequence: TGTGCCAGCAGCTTAGAAAGAGCAACTAATGAAAAACTGTTTTTT. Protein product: CASSLERATNEKLFF.

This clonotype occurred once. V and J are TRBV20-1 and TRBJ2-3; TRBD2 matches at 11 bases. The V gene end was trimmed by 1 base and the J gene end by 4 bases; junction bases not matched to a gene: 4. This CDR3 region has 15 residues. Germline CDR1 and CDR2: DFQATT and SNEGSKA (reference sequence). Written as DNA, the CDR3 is TGCAGTGCTAGAGTCCTAGCGGGAGGCCCAGATACGCAGTATTTT. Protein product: CSARVLAGGPDTQYF.

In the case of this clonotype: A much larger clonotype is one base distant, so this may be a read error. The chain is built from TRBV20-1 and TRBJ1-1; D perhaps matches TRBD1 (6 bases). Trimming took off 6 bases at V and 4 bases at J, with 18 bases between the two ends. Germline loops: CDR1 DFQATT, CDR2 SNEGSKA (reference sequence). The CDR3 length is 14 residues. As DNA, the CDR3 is TGCAGTGCCATGGGGGCAGGGAGGGGCACTGAAGCTTTCTTT. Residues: CSAMGAGRGTEAFF.

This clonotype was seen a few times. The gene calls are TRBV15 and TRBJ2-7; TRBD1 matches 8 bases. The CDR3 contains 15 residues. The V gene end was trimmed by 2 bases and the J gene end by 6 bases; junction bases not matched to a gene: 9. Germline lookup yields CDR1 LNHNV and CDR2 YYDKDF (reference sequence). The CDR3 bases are TGTGCCACCAGCAGAAGTGCCGGGACAGGCGGCGAGCAGTACTTC. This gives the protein CATSRSAGTGGEQYF.

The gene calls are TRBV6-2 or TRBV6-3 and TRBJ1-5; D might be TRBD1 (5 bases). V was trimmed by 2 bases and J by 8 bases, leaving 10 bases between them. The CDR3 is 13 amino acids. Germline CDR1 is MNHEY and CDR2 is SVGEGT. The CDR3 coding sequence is TGTGCCAGCAGTTACGACAGTATCGAGCCCCAGCATTTT. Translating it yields CASSYDSIEPQHF.

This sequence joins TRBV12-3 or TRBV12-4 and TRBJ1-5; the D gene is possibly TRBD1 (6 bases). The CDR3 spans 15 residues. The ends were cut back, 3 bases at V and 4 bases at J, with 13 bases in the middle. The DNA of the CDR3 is TGTGCCAGCAGTTTCGGACAGACTTTGAATCAGCCCCAGCATTTT. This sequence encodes CASSFGQTLNQPQHF.

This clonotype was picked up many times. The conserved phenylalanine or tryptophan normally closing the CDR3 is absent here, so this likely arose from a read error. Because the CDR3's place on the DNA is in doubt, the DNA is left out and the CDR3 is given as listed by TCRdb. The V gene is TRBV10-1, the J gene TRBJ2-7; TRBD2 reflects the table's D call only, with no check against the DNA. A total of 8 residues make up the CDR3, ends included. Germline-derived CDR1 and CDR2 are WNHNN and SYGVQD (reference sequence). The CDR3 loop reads CASRLAGG.

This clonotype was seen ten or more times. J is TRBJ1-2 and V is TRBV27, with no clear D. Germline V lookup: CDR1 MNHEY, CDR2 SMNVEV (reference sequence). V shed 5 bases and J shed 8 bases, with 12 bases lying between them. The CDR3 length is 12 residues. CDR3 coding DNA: TGTGCCAGCAGTGAGACACCGCCGGGCTACACCTTC. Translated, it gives CASSETPPGYTF.

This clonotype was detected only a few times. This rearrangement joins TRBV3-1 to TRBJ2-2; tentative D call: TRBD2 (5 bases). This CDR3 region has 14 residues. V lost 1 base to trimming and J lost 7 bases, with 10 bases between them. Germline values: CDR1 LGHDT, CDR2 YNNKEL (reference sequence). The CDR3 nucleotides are TGTGCCAGCAGCCAAGCAGGAGGTATCGGGGAGCTGTTTTTT. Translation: CASSQAGGIGELFF.

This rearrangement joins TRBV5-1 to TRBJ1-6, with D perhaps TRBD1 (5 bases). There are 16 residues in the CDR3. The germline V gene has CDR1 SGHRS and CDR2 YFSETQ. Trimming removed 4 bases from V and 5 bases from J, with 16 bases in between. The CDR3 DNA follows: TGCGCCAGCAGCCGGGAGGAGGCCAGGGATAATTCACCCCTCCACTTT. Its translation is CASSREEARDNSPLHF.